Listed below are T cell receptor beta chains from one sample, sequenced in a study of T cell responses to AZD1222 COVID-19 vaccine. Repertoires were generated with immunoSEQ multiplex PCR, while TCRdb's copy carries only in-frame clones and drops some. There are 130,000 to 150,000 clones in the sample; 85% to 95% occur only once, and 12% lies in the top ten. Sequencing was performed on peripheral blood, taken after recovery from COVID-19. Every receptor here comes from an adult who had recovered from COVID-19. CDR3s include the opening cysteine and the closing phenylalanine or tryptophan. D genes are given only for firm matches. Only some rows state a clone size, as once, few, many or a class for expanded clones.

j_call clone_size d_call v_call cdr3_nt cdr3_aa
TRBJ1-4 NA TRBD1 TRBV28 TGTGCCAGCCAAACAGGGGGCAGGGAAAAACTGTTTTTT CASQTGGREKLFF
TRBJ1-1 NA NA TRBV10-1 TGCGCCAGCAGTGAGTCCGGGAATACTGAAGCTTTCTTT CASSESGNTEAFF
TRBJ1-5 NA NA TRBV5-6 TGTGCCAGCAGCGGGCGGGGTCCTCTGGGCAATCAGCCCCAGCATTTT CASSGRGPLGNQPQHF
TRBJ1-1 NA NA TRBV5-6 TGTGCCAGCAGCCACCGCCGGGGCACTGAAGCTTTCTTT CASSHRRGTEAFF
TRBJ2-3 NA NA TRBV3-1/TRBV3-2 TGTGCCAGCAGCCAAGGTACCGGCACAGATACGCAGTATTTT CASSQGTGTDTQYF
TRBJ2-2 once TRBD1 TRBV6-5 TGTGCCAGCATCTTCTGGCAGGGGGACACCGGGGAGCTGTTTTTT CASIFWQGDTGELFF
TRBJ2-7 NA TRBD2 TRBV6-5 TGTGCCACCAAAAGGGCTAGCGGGAGCTCCTACGAGCAGTACTTC CATKRASGSSYEQYF
TRBJ2-7 NA TRBD2 TRBV2 TGTGCCAGCAGTGAAGGCGGGAGTCTCTACGAGCAGTACTTC CASSEGGSLYEQYF
TRBJ1-6 once NA TRBV27 TGTGCCAGCAGTTTCTCGGGCAGAACCCCTAATTCACCCCTCTACTTT CASSFSGRTPNSPLYF
TRBJ2-7 once TRBD1 TRBV10-3 TGTGCCGCAAACCGGGACAGGGAGTACGAGCAGTACTTC CAANRDREYEQYF
TRBJ2-7 NA NA TRBV7-9 TGTGCCAGCAGCCCCTGGGGGGGGCGCGGTCCCTACGAGCAGTACTTC CASSPWGGRGPYEQYF
TRBJ2-3 NA NA TRBV9 TGTGCCAGCAGCGTAGGGCGCGGGGATACGCAGTATTTT CASSVGRGDTQYF
TRBJ2-2 NA TRBD2 TRBV6-6 TGTGCCGCGGTGGGCCGAGCTAGCGGCAACACCGGGGAGCTGTTTTTT CAAVGRASGNTGELFF
TRBJ1-2 NA NA TRBV7-3 TGTGCCAGCAGCCCCACGGGGGACACGGAATCTAACTATGGCTACACCTTC CASSPTGDTESNYGYTF
TRBJ2-7 NA TRBD1 TRBV5-3 TGTGCCGGGTTGACAGGGGTCTACGAGCAGTACTTC CAGLTGVYEQYF
TRBJ1-2 NA NA TRBV20-1 TGCAGTGCCCCCGCTAACTATGGCTACACCTTC CSAPANYGYTF
TRBJ2-3 NA TRBD2 TRBV6-2/TRBV6-3 TGTGCCAGCAGTTATGATATAGCGGGAGTTACAGATACGCAGTATTTT CASSYDIAGVTDTQYF
TRBJ1-2 NA NA TRBV4-1 TGCGCCAGCAGCCAAGACAGATCGGTTATGAGGGTCGGCTACACCTTC CASSQDRSVMRVGYTF
TRBJ2-1 NA TRBD2 TRBV19 TGTGCCAGTAGTCCAAGGACTAGCGGGGGTACTTACAATGAGCAGTTCTTC CASSPRTSGGTYNEQFF
TRBJ2-7 NA TRBD2 TRBV6-1 TGTGCCAGCAGTGAAGGGCCCATGACTAGCGGGACGGTGTACGAGCAGTACTTC CASSEGPMTSGTVYEQYF
TRBJ2-2 NA NA TRBV28 TGTGCCAGCAGTTTAAGGTGGGAGACCGGGGAGCTGTTTTTT CASSLRWETGELFF
TRBJ2-3 NA TRBD2 TRBV18 TGTGCCAGCTCCGAACTAGCGGGAGGAGGAATAGATACGCAGTATTTT CASSELAGGGIDTQYF
TRBJ1-3 once TRBD1 TRBV13 TGTGCCAGCAGCTTTAGGGGGCCGGTCTCTGGAAACACCATATATTTT CASSFRGPVSGNTIYF
TRBJ1-6 NA NA TRBV7-9 TGTGCCAGCAGCGCTCTCCCAAATTCACCCCTCCACTTT CASSALPNSPLHF
TRBJ1-2 NA NA TRBV19 TGTGCCAGTAGTAGTCCTATCAGGGAATTCTACGGCTACACCTTC CASSSPIREFYGYTF
TRBJ2-7 NA TRBD2 TRBV29-1 TGCAGCGTCCTTAGCGGGAGTGCCTACGAGCAGTACTTC CSVLSGSAYEQYF
TRBJ2-3 NA TRBD1 TRBV6-1 TGTGCCAGCAGTGAACCCGACAGGGGCACCTCAGATACGCAGTATTTT CASSEPDRGTSDTQYF
TRBJ2-7 NA TRBD2 TRBV10-3 TGTGCCATCCGCTTAAGCGGGAGTACCGAGCAGTACTTC CAIRLSGSTEQYF
TRBJ2-7 NA NA TRBV28 TGTGCCAGCAGTATAGGGAACAGGGCCGACGAGCAGTACTTC CASSIGNRADEQYF
TRBJ2-1 NA TRBD1 TRBV13 TGTGCCAGCAGCTTAGGAGATGGGTGGGACAGGGTAATCGATGAGCAGTTCTTC CASSLGDGWDRVIDEQFF
TRBJ2-2 NA NA TRBV18 TGTGCCACCCAGGTGGACAAGGCGGTCGGGGAGCTGTTTTTT CATQVDKAVGELFF
TRBJ2-7 NA TRBD2 TRBV14 TGTGCCAGCAGCCCCCGAAGAGGAGCGGGATACCGAGGCGAGCAGTACTTC CASSPRRGAGYRGEQYF
TRBJ2-7 few NA TRBV28 TGTGCCAGCAGTTTATCGGGGATACACCCGCGAATCCAGGCCTACGAGCAGTACTTC CASSLSGIHPRIQAYEQYF
TRBJ1-3 few NA TRBV6-6 TGTGCCAGCATTCAAGTAGGGGCAGTGAACACCATATATTTT CASIQVGAVNTIYF
TRBJ1-2 once TRBD1 TRBV5-1 TGCGCCAGCAGCGATCCCGGGACAGTAGACTATGGCTACACCTTC CASSDPGTVDYGYTF
TRBJ1-5 NA NA TRBV6-5 TGTGCCAGCAGGGATCAGGAATATGGGCCCCAGCATTTT CASRDQEYGPQHF
TRBJ1-2 NA TRBD1 TRBV6-1 TGTGCCAGCAGTGACCGGGACAGGGTTGGCTATGGCTACACCTTC CASSDRDRVGYGYTF
TRBJ2-7 NA NA TRBV10-3 TGTGCCATCAGCGCATTACCAGGAGGGATTCTCGAGCAGTACTTC CAISALPGGILEQYF
TRBJ2-1 few NA TRBV2 TGTGCCAGCAGGAACCGGGACTCCGGCTACAATGAGCAGTTCTTC CASRNRDSGYNEQFF
TRBJ2-7 NA TRBD2 TRBV28 TGTGCCAGCAAAACTAGCGGGAGTGTATCCTACGAGCAGTACTTC CASKTSGSVSYEQYF
TRBJ1-6 NA NA TRBV5-1 TGCGCCAGCAGCTCCCGGGATAATTCACCCCTCCACTTT CASSSRDNSPLHF
TRBJ1-2 NA NA TRBV6-1 TGTGCCAGCAGTGAGTCTCGTGGTTCGGCTAACTATGGCTACACCTTC CASSESRGSANYGYTF
TRBJ2-2 NA TRBD1 TRBV7-3 TGTGCCAGCAGCGCCACAGGGGACACCGGGGAGCTGTTTTTT CASSATGDTGELFF
TRBJ2-7 NA NA TRBV3-1/TRBV3-2 TGTGCCAGCAGCCTCGGCCAGACAGGCCTGGAGTACTTC CASSLGQTGLEYF
TRBJ1-6 NA TRBD1 TRBV19 TGTGCGGTCTCGGGACAGGGGACTTCACCCCTCCACTTT CAVSGQGTSPLHF
TRBJ2-5 NA NA TRBV9 TGTGCCAGCAGCCTTAGAAGTTCGACAGTGCAAGAGACCCAGTACTTC CASSLRSSTVQETQYF
TRBJ1-3 NA TRBD1 TRBV28 TGTGCCAGCAGGAACGGGGACAGAAGCTCTGGAAACACCATATATTTT CASRNGDRSSGNTIYF
TRBJ1-2 few NA TRBV28 TGTGCCAGCAGCCGCCGGGACGGAACTATCTATGGCTACACCTTC CASSRRDGTIYGYTF
TRBJ1-4 NA NA TRBV6-6 TGTGCCAGCAGCCGACACCTTCAAGGACATACTAATGAAAAACTGTTTTTT CASSRHLQGHTNEKLFF
TRBJ1-3 NA NA TRBV9 TGTGCCAGCAGCTCACCCCCCAGAGGAGACTACTACTCTGGAAACACCATATATTTT CASSSPPRGDYYSGNTIYF
TRBJ1-3 NA NA TRBV5-1 TGCGCCAGCAGCTTGGCTTCGGCTGGAAACACCATATATTTT CASSLASAGNTIYF
TRBJ2-7 NA TRBD2 TRBV19 TGTGCCAGTAGTATAGGCCCACTAGCGGTATACGAGCAGTACTTC CASSIGPLAVYEQYF
TRBJ2-1 NA NA TRBV21-1 TGTGCCCATCGACAGGGGCTACTTTACAATGAGCAGTTCTTC CAHRQGLLYNEQFF
TRBJ2-3 NA NA TRBV5-1 TGCGCCAGCAGCGCGACCGCCGGTAGCACAGATACGCAGTATTTT CASSATAGSTDTQYF